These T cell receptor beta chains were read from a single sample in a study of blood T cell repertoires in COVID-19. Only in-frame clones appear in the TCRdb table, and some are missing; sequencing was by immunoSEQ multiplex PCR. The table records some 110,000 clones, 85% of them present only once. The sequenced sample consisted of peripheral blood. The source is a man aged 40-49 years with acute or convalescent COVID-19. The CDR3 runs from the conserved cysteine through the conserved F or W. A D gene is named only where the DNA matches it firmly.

DNA: TGTGCCTGGAGTGTACACAGGGGGAGTAATGGCTACACCTTC; CDR3: CAWSVHRGSNGYTF; J: TRBJ1-2; D: TRBD1; V: TRBV30
DNA: TGCAGCGTTGACAATTCACGGGGGGGACTCACAGATACGCAGTATTTT; CDR3: CSVDNSRGGLTDTQYF; J: TRBJ2-3; D: TRBD2; V: TRBV29-1
DNA: TGTGCCAGCAGGGGGGACAGGGGTGGACTCTACGAGCAGTACTTC; CDR3: CASRGDRGGLYEQYF; J: TRBJ2-7; D: TRBD1; V: TRBV7-9
DNA: TGTGCCAGCAGCCAACGGACAGGGTCTAACTATGGCTACACCTTC; CDR3: CASSQRTGSNYGYTF; J: TRBJ1-2; D: TRBD1; V: TRBV3-1/TRBV3-2
DNA: TGTGCCAGTAGGGACGCCGGGGACAGGGGGCTCCATGGCTACACCTTC; CDR3: CASRDAGDRGLHGYTF; J: TRBJ1-2; D: TRBD1; V: TRBV19
DNA: TGTGCCAGCAGCCAAGATACCCCGGGAGATACGCAGTATTTT; CDR3: CASSQDTPGDTQYF; J: TRBJ2-3; D: .; V: TRBV4-2
DNA: TGTGCCAGCAGTTTATCGGCCCGCGGCTTAGGCGGCTACACCTTC; CDR3: CASSLSARGLGGYTF; J: TRBJ1-2; D: .; V: TRBV27
DNA: TGTGCCAGCAGCCAATCTATTCGGACAGGGAAGGAGACCCAGTACTTC; CDR3: CASSQSIRTGKETQYF; J: TRBJ2-5; D: TRBD1; V: TRBV3-1/TRBV3-2
DNA: TGCACCAGCAGCCCGACCAGGGCAAGGCAGTTCTTC; CDR3: CTSSPTRARQFF; J: TRBJ2-1; D: .; V: TRBV1
DNA: TGTGCCAGCTCACCACCGACAGGCTCCGGGGAGCTGTTTTTT; CDR3: CASSPPTGSGELFF; J: TRBJ2-2; D: .; V: TRBV18
DNA: TGTGCCAGCCCCACCCGGGACAGGGGGTGCACCGGGGAGCTGTTTTTT; CDR3: CASPTRDRGCTGELFF; J: TRBJ2-2; D: .; V: TRBV21-1